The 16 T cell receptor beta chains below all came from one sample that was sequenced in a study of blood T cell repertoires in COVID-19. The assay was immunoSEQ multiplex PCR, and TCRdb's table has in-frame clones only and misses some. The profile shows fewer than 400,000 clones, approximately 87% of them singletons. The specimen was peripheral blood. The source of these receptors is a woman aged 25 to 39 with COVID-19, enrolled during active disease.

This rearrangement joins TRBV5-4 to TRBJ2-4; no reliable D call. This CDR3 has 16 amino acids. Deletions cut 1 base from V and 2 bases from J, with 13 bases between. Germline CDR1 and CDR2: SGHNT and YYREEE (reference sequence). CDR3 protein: CASSLLGFDTKNIQYF. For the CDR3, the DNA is TGTGCCAGCAGCTTGTTGGGCTTCGATACCAAAAACATTCAGTACTTC.

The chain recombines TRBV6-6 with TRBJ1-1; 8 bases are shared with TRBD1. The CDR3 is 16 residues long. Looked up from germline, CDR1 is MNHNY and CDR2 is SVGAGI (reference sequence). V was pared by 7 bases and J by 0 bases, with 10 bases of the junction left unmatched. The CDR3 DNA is TGTGCCAGCACGACATCAGGGGGCGCGATGAACACTGAAGCTTTCTTT. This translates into CASTTSGGAMNTEAFF.

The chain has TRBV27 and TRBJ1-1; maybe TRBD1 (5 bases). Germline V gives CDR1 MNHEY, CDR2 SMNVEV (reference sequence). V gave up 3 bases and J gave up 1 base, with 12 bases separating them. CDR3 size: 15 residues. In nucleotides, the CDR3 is TGTGCCAGCAGTTTCGGGACTTACCCGAACACTGAAGCTTTCTTT. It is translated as CASSFGTYPNTEAFF.

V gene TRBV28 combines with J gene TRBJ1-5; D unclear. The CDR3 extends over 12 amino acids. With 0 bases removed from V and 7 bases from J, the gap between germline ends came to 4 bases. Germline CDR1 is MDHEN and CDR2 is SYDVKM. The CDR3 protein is CASSLWSQPQHF. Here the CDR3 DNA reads TGTGCCAGCAGTTTATGGAGCCAGCCCCAGCATTTT.

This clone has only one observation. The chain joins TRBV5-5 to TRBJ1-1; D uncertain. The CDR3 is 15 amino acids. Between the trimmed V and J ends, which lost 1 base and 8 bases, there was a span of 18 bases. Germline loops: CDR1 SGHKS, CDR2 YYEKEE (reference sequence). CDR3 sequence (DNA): TGTGCCAGCAGCTTGTTATTAGCGACTTTGAAGGAAGCTTTCTTT. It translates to CASSLLLATLKEAFF. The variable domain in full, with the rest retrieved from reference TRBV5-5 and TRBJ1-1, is DAGVTQSPTHLIKTRGQQVTLRCSPISGHKSVSWYQQVLGQGPQFIFQYYEKEERGRGNFPDRFSARQFPNYSSELNVNALLLGDSALYLCASSLLLATLKEAFFGQGTRLTVV.

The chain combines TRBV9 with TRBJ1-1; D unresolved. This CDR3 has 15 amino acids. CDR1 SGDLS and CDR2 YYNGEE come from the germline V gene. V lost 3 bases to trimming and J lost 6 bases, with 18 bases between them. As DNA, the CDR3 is TGTGCCAGCAGCGGCCCCGGTAGAGGCTACGCTGAAGCTTTCTTT. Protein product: CASSGPGRGYAEAFF.

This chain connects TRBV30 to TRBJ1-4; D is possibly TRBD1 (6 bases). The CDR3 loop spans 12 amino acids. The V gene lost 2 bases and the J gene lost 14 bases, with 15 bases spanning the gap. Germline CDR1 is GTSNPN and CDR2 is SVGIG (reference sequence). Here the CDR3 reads CAWSRTGMRLFF. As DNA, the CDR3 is TGTGCCTGGAGTCGAACAGGGATGAGGCTGTTTTTT.

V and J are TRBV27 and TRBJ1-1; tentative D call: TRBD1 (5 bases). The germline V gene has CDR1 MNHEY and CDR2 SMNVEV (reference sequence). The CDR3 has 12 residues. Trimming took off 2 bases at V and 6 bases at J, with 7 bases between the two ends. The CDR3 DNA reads TGTGCCAGCAGTTTAGACAGACCTGAAGCTTTCTTT. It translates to CASSLDRPEAFF.

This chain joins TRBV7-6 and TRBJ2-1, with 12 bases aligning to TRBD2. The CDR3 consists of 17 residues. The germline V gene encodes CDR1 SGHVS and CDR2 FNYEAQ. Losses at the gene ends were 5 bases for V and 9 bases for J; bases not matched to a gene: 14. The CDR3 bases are TGTGCCAGCAGCCTAGGAGACGGACTAGCGGGATCCAGTGAGCAGTTCTTC. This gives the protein CASSLGDGLAGSSEQFF.

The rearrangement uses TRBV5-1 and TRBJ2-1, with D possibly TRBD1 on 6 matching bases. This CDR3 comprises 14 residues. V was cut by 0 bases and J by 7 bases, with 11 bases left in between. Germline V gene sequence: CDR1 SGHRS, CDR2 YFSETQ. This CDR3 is CASSLDRVVNEQFF. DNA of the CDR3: TGCGCCAGCAGCTTGGACAGGGTCGTAAATGAGCAGTTCTTC. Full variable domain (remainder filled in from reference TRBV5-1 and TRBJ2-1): KAGVTQTPRYLIKTRGQQVTLSCSPISGHRSVSWYQQTPGQGLQFLFEYFSETQRNKGNFPGRFSGRQFSNSRSEMNVSTLELGDSALYLCASSLDRVVNEQFFGPGTRLTVL.

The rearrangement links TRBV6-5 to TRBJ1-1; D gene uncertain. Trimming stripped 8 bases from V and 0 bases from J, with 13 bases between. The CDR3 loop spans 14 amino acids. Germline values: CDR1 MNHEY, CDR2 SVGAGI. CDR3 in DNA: TGTGCCAGCTCATACAGTCGTCTGAACACTGAAGCTTTCTTT. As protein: CASSYSRLNTEAFF.

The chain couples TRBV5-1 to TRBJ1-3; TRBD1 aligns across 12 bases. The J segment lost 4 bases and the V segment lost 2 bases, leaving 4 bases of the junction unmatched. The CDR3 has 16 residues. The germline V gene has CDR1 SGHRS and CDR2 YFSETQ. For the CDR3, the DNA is TGCGCCAGCAGCTTTCCGGGACAGGGGGCAGGAAACACCATATATTTT. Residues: CASSFPGQGAGNTIYF.

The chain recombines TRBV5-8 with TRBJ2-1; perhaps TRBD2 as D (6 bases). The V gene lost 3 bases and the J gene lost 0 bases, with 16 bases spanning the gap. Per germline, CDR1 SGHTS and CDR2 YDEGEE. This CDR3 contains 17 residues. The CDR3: CASSYPGLASSYNEQFF. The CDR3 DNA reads TGTGCCAGCAGCTACCCGGGACTCGCGAGCTCCTACAATGAGCAGTTCTTC.

CDR3 residues: CASSPALSGRATDTQYF. The CDR3 DNA sequence: TGCGCCAGCAGCCCCGCACTTAGCGGGAGGGCCACAGATACGCAGTATTTT. The genes are TRBV5-1 and TRBJ2-3, with 11 bases matching TRBD2. Germline lookup yields CDR1 SGHRS and CDR2 YFSETQ. The CDR3 contains 17 residues. J gave up 2 bases and V 4 bases, and 9 bases lay outside the gene matches. The full variable domain, with the rest looked up from reference TRBV5-1 and TRBJ2-3, is KAGVTQTPRYLIKTRGQQVTLSCSPISGHRSVSWYQQTPGQGLQFLFEYFSETQRNKGNFPGRFSGRQFSNSRSEMNVSTLELGDSALYLCASSPALSGRATDTQYFGPGTRLTVL.

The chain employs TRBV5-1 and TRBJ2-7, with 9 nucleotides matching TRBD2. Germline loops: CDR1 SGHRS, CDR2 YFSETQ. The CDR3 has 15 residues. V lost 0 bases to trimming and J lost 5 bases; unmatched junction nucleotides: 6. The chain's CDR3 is CASSLDGLANDEQYF. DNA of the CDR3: TGCGCCAGCAGCTTGGACGGACTAGCGAACGACGAGCAGTACTTC.

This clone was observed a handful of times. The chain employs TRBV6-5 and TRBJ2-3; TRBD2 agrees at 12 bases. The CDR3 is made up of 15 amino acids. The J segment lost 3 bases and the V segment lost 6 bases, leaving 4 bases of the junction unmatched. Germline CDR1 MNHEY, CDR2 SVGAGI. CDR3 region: CASSGLAGRTDTQYF. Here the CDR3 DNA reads TGTGCCAGCAGCGGACTAGCGGGACGAACAGATACGCAGTATTTT.